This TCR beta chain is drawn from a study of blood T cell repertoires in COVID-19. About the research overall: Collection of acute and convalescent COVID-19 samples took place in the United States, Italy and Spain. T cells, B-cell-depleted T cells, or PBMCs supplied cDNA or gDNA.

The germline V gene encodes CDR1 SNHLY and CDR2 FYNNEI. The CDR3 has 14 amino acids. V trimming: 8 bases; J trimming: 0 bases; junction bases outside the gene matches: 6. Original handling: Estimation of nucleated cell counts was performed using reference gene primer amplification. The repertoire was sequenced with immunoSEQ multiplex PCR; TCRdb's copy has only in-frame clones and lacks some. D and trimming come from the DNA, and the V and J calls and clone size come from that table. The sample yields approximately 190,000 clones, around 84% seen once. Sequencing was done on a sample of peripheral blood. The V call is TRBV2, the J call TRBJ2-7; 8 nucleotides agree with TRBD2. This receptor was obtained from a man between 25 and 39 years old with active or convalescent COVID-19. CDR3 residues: CASGERESSYEQYF. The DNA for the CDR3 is TGTGCCAGCGGCGAGCGGGAGAGCTCCTACGAGCAGTACTTC.